The next 2 T cell receptor beta chains were all read from a single sample in a study of blood T cell repertoires in COVID-19. TCRdb keeps only in-frame clones here, not all; method: immunoSEQ multiplex PCR. This table holds over 100,000 clones, approximately 82% found once. Input material: peripheral blood. These receptors were taken from a man aged 55 to 69 with active or convalescent COVID-19.

This clone was observed once. J is TRBJ2-1 and V is TRBV3-1 (or the pseudogene TRBV3-2); 13 nucleotides line up with TRBD2. The V segment lost 4 bases and the J segment 9 bases; nucleotides outside the gene matches: 6. CDR1 LGHDT and CDR2 YNNKEL come from the germline V gene (reference sequence). The CDR3 totals 15 residues. The CDR3 spells CASSLTSGRETEQFF. The CDR3 DNA is TGTGCCAGCAGCCTTACTAGCGGGAGGGAGACTGAGCAGTTCTTC.

The chain combines TRBV4-1 with TRBJ2-1; TRBD2 matches 13 bases. With 6 bases clipped from V and 9 bases from J, the junction kept 8 bases outside the gene matches. CDR3 size: 15 residues. CDR1 and CDR2 from the germline V gene are MGHRA and YSYEKL. DNA of the CDR3: TGCGCCAGCAGATTACTAGCGGGAGGGCACGGTGAGCAGTTCTTC. Its protein is CASRLLAGGHGEQFF.